This T cell receptor (beta chain) was identified in a study of blood T cell repertoires in COVID-19. As for the study in general: Samples taken during acute and convalescent COVID-19 were collected in the United States, Italy and Spain. Nucleic acid was either cDNA or gDNA, and it came from T cells, B-cell-depleted T cells, or PBMCs.

Source study methods: It was from reference gene primer amplification that nucleated cell counts were estimated. The assay was immunoSEQ multiplex PCR, and TCRdb's table has in-frame clones only and misses some. V, J and clone size reflect that table, while D and trimming were determined from the DNA. Of about 390,000 clones listed, roughly 86% are singletons. The CDR3 contains 11 residues. Between the trimmed V and J ends, which lost 0 bases and 11 bases, there was a span of 7 bases. What was sequenced was peripheral blood. The chain uses TRBV12-3 or TRBV12-4 and TRBJ1-1; D not resolved. This receptor was obtained from a woman aged 55-70 years with COVID-19, enrolled during active disease. This CDR3 is CASSLAARAFF. CDR3 nucleotides: TGTGCCAGCAGTTTAGCGGCGCGGGCTTTCTTT.